The 10 T cell receptor beta chains below were found in one sample sequenced in a study of blood T cell repertoires in COVID-19. TCRdb's table, derived via immunoSEQ multiplex PCR, lists solely in-frame clones and lacks some. The profile shows roughly 200,000 clones, 84% of them singletons. Sequences were obtained from peripheral blood. The receptors stem from an elderly woman with COVID-19, enrolled during active disease.

The sample holds one count of this clone. The chain is built from TRBV6-5 and TRBJ1-2; no clear D. Germline loops: CDR1 MNHEY, CDR2 SVGAGI. Trimming pared 0 bases from V and 8 bases from J, leaving 10 bases between. The CDR3 is 13 residues long. The CDR3 protein is CASSYSIQAGYTF. The CDR3 coding sequence is TGTGCCAGCAGTTACTCGATTCAGGCGGGCTACACCTTC.

The chain uses TRBV7-2 and TRBJ1-1; D is ambiguous. The CDR3 length is 14 residues. Trimming removed 1 base at V and 2 bases at J, with 8 bases between. The germline V gene has CDR1 SGHTA and CDR2 FQGNSA. Written as DNA, the CDR3 is TGTGCCAGCAGCTTAGTCGCGATAAACACTGAAGCTTTCTTT. This gives the protein CASSLVAINTEAFF. Using reference TRBV7-2 and TRBJ1-1 for the parts outside the CDR3, the full variable domain is GAGVSQSPSNKVTEKGKDVELRCDPISGHTALYWYRQSLGQGLEFLIYFQGNSAPDKSGLPSDRFSAERTGGSVSTLTIQRTQQEDSAVYLCASSLVAINTEAFFGQGTRLTVV.

This clone has only a few counts. The rearrangement uses TRBV18 and TRBJ1-2; the D is unclear. The length of the CDR3 is 15 residues. The V and J ends lost 3 bases and 6 bases respectively, with 17 bases between them. Germline V lookup: CDR1 KGHSH, CDR2 LQKENI. The CDR3 DNA reads as TGTGCCAGCTCACCTTTACCAGAGGCGCGGCATGGCTACACCTTC. It translates to CASSPLPEARHGYTF.

This clone was observed a handful of times. The chain carries TRBV2 and TRBJ1-1, with a tentative D call TRBD1 (5 bases). The germline V gene encodes CDR1 SNHLY and CDR2 FYNNEI. V was cut by 6 bases and J by 0 bases, with 11 bases left in between. This CDR3 spans 14 amino acids. CDR3 nucleotide sequence: TGTGCCAGCAGCCTTGGGACTGTGAACACTGAAGCTTTCTTT. Translated, it gives CASSLGTVNTEAFF. Drawing the rest from reference TRBV2 and TRBJ1-1, the complete variable domain is EPEVTQTPSHQVTQMGQEVILRCVPISNHLYFYWYRQILGQKVEFLVSFYNNEISEKSEIFDDQFSVERPDGSNFTLKIRSTKLEDSAMYFCASSLGTVNTEAFFGQGTRLTVV.

In its sample, this clone was seen a few times. The gene calls are TRBV4-1 and TRBJ1-2; the match to TRBD1 covers 7 bases. In germline, CDR1 is MGHRA, CDR2 YSYEKL. The junction had 5 bases not matched to a gene; V was cut back by 4 bases and J by 0 bases. CDR3 length: 15 amino acids. CDR3 sequence: CASSPTGFPNYGYTF. The CDR3 coding sequence is TGCGCCAGCAGCCCGACAGGGTTCCCTAACTATGGCTACACCTTC.

This rearrangement joins TRBV6-5 to TRBJ1-2; no definite D call. This CDR3 has 15 residues. Trimming removed 6 bases from V and 2 bases from J, with 16 bases in between. Germline CDR1 and CDR2: MNHEY and SVGAGI. The CDR3 DNA sequence: TGTGCCAGCAGGTGGGCGCACAGAACCAACTATGGCTACACCTTC. This gives the protein CASRWAHRTNYGYTF.

V is TRBV3-1 (or the pseudogene TRBV3-2) and J is TRBJ1-3; D ambiguous. Germline assignment: CDR1 LGHDT and CDR2 YNNKEL (reference sequence). The CDR3 extends over 13 amino acids. Trimming removed 1 base at V and 4 bases at J, with 5 bases between. The CDR3 bases are TGTGCCAGCAGCCAAGGTCTGGGAAACACCATATATTTT. Encoded protein: CASSQGLGNTIYF.

With regard to this clone: This sample also contains other DNA sequences that code for the same CDR3. The V call is TRBV6-1, the J call TRBJ2-7; the D gene is possibly TRBD1 (5 bases). Trimming took off 2 bases at V and 3 bases at J, with 14 bases between the two ends. Germline CDR1 MNHNS, CDR2 SASEGT. The CDR3 is 15 residues long. CDR3 loop: CASSELGQGIYEQYF. In DNA, the CDR3 is TGTGCCAGCAGTGAACTAGGGCAGGGAATCTACGAGCAGTACTTC.

The chain employs TRBV6-5 and TRBJ1-2; D remains ambiguous. Germline V gives CDR1 MNHEY, CDR2 SVGAGI. V was cut by 8 bases and J by 4 bases, with 14 bases left in between. The CDR3 is made up of 13 amino acids. The CDR3 loop is CASRTAGIYGYTF. The CDR3 DNA reads as TGTGCCAGCCGAACCGCCGGGATCTATGGCTACACCTTC.

This clone occurred once. The chain employs TRBV27 and TRBJ1-5, with D maybe TRBD1 (5 bases). The CDR3 sequence is 18 residues long. Between the trimmed V and J ends, which lost 1 base and 4 bases, there was a span of 20 bases. The germline gives CDR1 MNHEY, CDR2 SMNVEV (reference sequence). The CDR3 sequence: CASSLYRLGQGGNQPQHF. CDR3 nucleotide sequence: TGTGCCAGCAGTTTATACCGGCTCGGGCAGGGCGGAAATCAGCCCCAGCATTTT.